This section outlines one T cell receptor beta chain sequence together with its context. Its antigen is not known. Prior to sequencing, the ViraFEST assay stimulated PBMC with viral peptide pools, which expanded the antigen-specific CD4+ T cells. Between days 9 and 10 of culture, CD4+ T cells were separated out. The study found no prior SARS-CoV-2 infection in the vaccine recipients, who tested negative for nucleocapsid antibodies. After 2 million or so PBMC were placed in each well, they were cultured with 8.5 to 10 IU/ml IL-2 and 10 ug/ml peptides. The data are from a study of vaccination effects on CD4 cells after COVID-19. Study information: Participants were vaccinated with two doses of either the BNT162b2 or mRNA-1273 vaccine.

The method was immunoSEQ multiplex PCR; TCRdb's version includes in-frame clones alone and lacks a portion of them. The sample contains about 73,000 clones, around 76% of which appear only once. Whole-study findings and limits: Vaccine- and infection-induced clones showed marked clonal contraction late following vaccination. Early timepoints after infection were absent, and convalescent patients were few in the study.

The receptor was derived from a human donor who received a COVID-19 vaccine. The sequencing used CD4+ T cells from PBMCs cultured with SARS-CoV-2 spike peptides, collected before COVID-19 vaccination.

The CDR3 reads CASSAEQGVAETQYF. The CDR3 DNA sequence: TGTGCCAGCAGTGCGGAGCAGGGGGTGGCGGAGACCCAGTACTTC. The chain carries TRBV2 and TRBJ2-5, with 7 nucleotides matching TRBD1. In germline, CDR1 is SNHLY, CDR2 FYNNEI. The CDR3 runs to 15 residues. V trimming: 4 bases; J trimming: 5 bases; junction bases outside the gene matches: 10.